The rows below give T cell receptor beta chains drawn from one sample of a study of cytomegalovirus exposure and HLA in healthy donors. The assay was immunoSEQ multiplex PCR, and TCRdb's table has in-frame clones only and misses some. The profile shows 150,000 to 200,000 clones, 80% to 90% of them singletons. The sample comprised PBMCs. The source is a man aged 18 to 35 in good health and CMV-seropositive. CDR3s include the opening cysteine and the closing phenylalanine or tryptophan. The D gene is left open where the match is weak. Some rows have no size entry. The others give once, few or many, or a class for an expanded clone.

CDR3aa: CASAYGGDLNEQFF
CDR3nt: TGTGCCAGCGCCTACGGGGGGGACCTCAATGAGCAGTTCTTC
abundance: -
j_gene: TRBJ2-1
d_gene: TRBD2
v_gene: TRBV11-3

CDR3aa: CASSSHTGLSLYEQYF
CDR3nt: TGTGCCAGCAGCTCCCATACAGGCCTTAGCCTCTACGAGCAGTACTTC
abundance: -
j_gene: TRBJ2-7
d_gene: -
v_gene: TRBV7-9

CDR3aa: CASSIVSNNQPQHF
CDR3nt: TGTGCCAGTAGTATAGTGTCAAACAATCAGCCCCAGCATTTT
abundance: -
j_gene: TRBJ1-5
d_gene: -
v_gene: TRBV19

CDR3aa: CAGRTGPGNTEAFF
CDR3nt: TGCGCCGGCCGGACAGGGCCGGGAAACACTGAAGCTTTCTTT
abundance: once
j_gene: TRBJ1-1
d_gene: TRBD1
v_gene: TRBV5-1

CDR3aa: CASSLVGQNYEQYF
CDR3nt: TGTGCCAGCAGCTTAGTTGGCCAGAACTACGAGCAGTACTTC
abundance: -
j_gene: TRBJ2-7
d_gene: -
v_gene: TRBV7-9

CDR3aa: CASSLDMLFGGYTF
CDR3nt: TGTGCCAGCAGCCTCGACATGCTCTTCGGAGGCTACACCTTC
abundance: -
j_gene: TRBJ1-2
d_gene: -
v_gene: TRBV14

CDR3aa: CASSPGTGVETQYF
CDR3nt: TGTGCCAGCAGTCCCGGGACAGGGGTAGAGACCCAGTACTTC
abundance: -
j_gene: TRBJ2-5
d_gene: TRBD1
v_gene: TRBV6-1

CDR3aa: CASSAGGAFYEQYF
CDR3nt: TGTGCCAGCAGCGCGGGTGGAGCCTTTTACGAGCAGTACTTC
abundance: -
j_gene: TRBJ2-7
d_gene: -
v_gene: TRBV7-8

CDR3aa: CATRDRSREGANVLTF
CDR3nt: TGTGCCACCCGGGACAGATCTAGGGAGGGGGCCAACGTCCTGACTTTC
abundance: few
j_gene: TRBJ2-6
d_gene: TRBD1
v_gene: TRBV2

CDR3aa: CASSDGQGEQPQHF
CDR3nt: TGTGCCAGCAGCGATGGACAGGGGGAACAGCCCCAGCATTTT
abundance: -
j_gene: TRBJ1-5
d_gene: TRBD1
v_gene: TRBV7-9

CDR3aa: CSSSLDWWGYTF
CDR3nt: TGTTCCAGCAGCTTAGACTGGTGGGGCTACACCTTC
abundance: -
j_gene: TRBJ1-2
d_gene: -
v_gene: TRBV7-9